One sample yielded the 5 T cell receptor beta chains listed below, sequenced in a study of cytomegalovirus exposure and HLA in healthy donors. The PCR contained 60 Vbeta and 13 Jbeta primers. Sequencing was performed with immunoSEQ multiplex PCR; in TCRdb, only in-frame clones are kept and a portion is missing. The sample has roughly 290,000 clones; under 90% are singletons. The sequencing input was PBMCs. Receptor source: a girl aged 2-9 years in good health and CMV-seronegative.

The chain links TRBV30 to TRBJ2-2; TRBD2 matches at 13 bases. V shed 7 bases, J shed 9 bases, and the junction held 8 bases outside the gene matches. Germline V CDR1 and CDR2: GTSNPN, SVGIG (reference sequence). The CDR3 runs 14 residues. The CDR3 region is CAYWTSGSRRELFF. For the CDR3, the DNA is TGTGCCTACTGGACTAGCGGGAGTCGTCGGGAGCTGTTTTTT. Supplemented by reference TRBV30 and TRBJ2-2, the full variable domain reads SQTIHQWPATLVQPVGSPLSLECTVEGTSNPNLYWYRQAAGRGLQLLFYSVGIGQISSEVPQNLSASRPQDRQFILSSKKLLLSDSGFYLCAYWTSGSRRELFFGEGSRLTVL.

The chain is built from TRBV9 and TRBJ2-1; D remains ambiguous. Germline CDR1 is SGDLS and CDR2 is YYNGEE. Trimming shortened V by 4 bases and J by 10 bases, and 18 bases separated the two germline ends. The CDR3 covers 14 residues. The CDR3 reads CASSPGLMLGEQFF. CDR3 in DNA: TGTGCCAGCAGCCCGGGTCTGATGCTTGGGGAGCAGTTCTTC.

This chain links TRBV6-5 with TRBJ1-1; 8 nucleotides agree with TRBD1. Germline V gene data show CDR1 as MNHEY and CDR2 as SVGAGI. CDR3 length: 13 amino acids. V lost 5 bases and J lost 6; bases outside the gene matches: 5. The CDR3 DNA reads as TGTGCCAGCAGTCTGACAGGGGACCCTGAAGCTTTCTTT. It codes for CASSLTGDPEAFF.

The CDR3 region is CASSYQTWVGNTEAFF. The CDR3 DNA sequence: TGCGCCAGCAGCTACCAAACCTGGGTGGGCAACACTGAAGCTTTCTTT. The chain recombines TRBV5-1 with TRBJ1-1; D unresolved. Germline CDR1 reads SGHRS; CDR2 reads YFSETQ. This CDR3 comprises 16 residues. V was clipped by 3 bases and J by 2 bases, with 17 bases between them.

V gene TRBV6-5 combines with J gene TRBJ2-2; maybe TRBD2 (6 bases). The ends were cut back, 10 bases at V and 0 bases at J, with 9 bases in the middle. CDR3 size: 13 residues. CDR1 is MNHEY and CDR2 is SVGAGI in the germline V gene. CDR3 amino acids: CATGGTNTGELFF. CDR3 sequence (DNA): TGTGCCACCGGGGGTACGAACACCGGGGAGCTGTTTTTT.